This TCR beta chain was captured in a study of blood T cell repertoires in COVID-19. Background on the study: The United States, Italy and Spain provided the acute and convalescent COVID-19 samples. T cells, B-cell-depleted T cells, or PBMCs supplied cDNA or gDNA.

Per the original data handling: Amplification of reference gene primers provided the estimated nucleated cell counts. TCRdb's copy holds only in-frame clones and misses some; the assay was immunoSEQ multiplex PCR. Clonal size and the V and J genes are those of that table, whereas D and trimming came from the DNA. The data contain tens of thousands of clones, 90% of them seen just once; the ten biggest clones take up approximately 8.3%. The receptor was isolated from a human donor with active COVID-19. The donor label of this sample is uncertain. The sequencing sample was made of peripheral blood.

CDR3 residues: CASSLWSGAIYEQYF. CDR3 bases: TGTGCCAGCAGTTTGTGGTCAGGGGCCATCTACGAGCAGTACTTC. The V and J genes are TRBV28 and TRBJ2-7; D might be TRBD1 (6 bases). The CDR3 totals 15 residues. V was pared by 3 bases and J by 3 bases, with 15 bases between. In germline, CDR1 is MDHEN, CDR2 SYDVKM.